This T cell receptor beta chain is drawn from a study of control samples from healthy donors and cancer patients. Trimming left V 6 bases short and J 0 bases short, with 13 bases between. The CDR3 has 16 amino acids. The V gene's germline CDR1 is SGHDT and CDR2 YYEEEE. The table came from immunoSEQ multiplex PCR; TCRdb's copy has only in-frame clones and leaves some out. The data show 100,000 to 150,000 clones, over 75% seen once. This clonotype was obtained from a man between 35 and 55 years old in good health. The sequencing sample was made of blood. The chain has TRBV5-6 and TRBJ2-6; tentatively, D is TRBD1 or TRBD2 (5 bases each). The CDR3 DNA is TGTGCCAGCATCTGGGGGTTGGCCTCTGGGGCCAACGTCCTGACTTTC. It codes for CASIWGLASGANVLTF. The complete variable domain, with remaining parts taken from reference TRBV5-6 and TRBJ2-6, reads DAGVTQSPTHLIKTRGQQVTLRCSPKSGHDTVSWYQQALGQGPQFIFQYYEEEERQRGNFPDRFSGHQFPNYSSELNVNALLLGDSALYLCASIWGLASGANVLTFGAGSRLTVL.